Described below is a single T cell receptor beta chain sequence and its context. The antigen is unknown. The data derive from a study of graft-versus-host responses after intestinal transplantation. Findings and caveats of the study: Recipient marrow harbored GvH clones, some of which surfaced first in ileum or blood. Peak circulating GvH clone levels tracked with early post-transplant HvG declines.

The assay was immunoSEQ multiplex PCR, and TCRdb's table has in-frame clones only and misses some. The sample consists of about 99,000 clones, roughly 87% of them appearing once. This CDR3 is 12 amino acids long. V lost 2 bases, J lost 10 bases, and 5 bases stayed unmatched. Looked up from germline, CDR1 is SGHRS and CDR2 is YFSETQ. The V call is TRBV5-1, the J call TRBJ1-2, with 7 nucleotides matching TRBD1. The sequences come from unstimulated CD4+ T cells sorted from spleen or lymph node cells, collected before intestinal transplant. This clonotype originated in a human donor who received an intestinal transplant. The CDR3 DNA reads TGCGCCAGCAGCTTTACAGGGGTTGACTACACCTTC. It encodes CASSFTGVDYTF. Filled out from reference TRBV5-1 and TRBJ1-2, the complete variable domain reads KAGVTQTPRYLIKTRGQQVTLSCSPISGHRSVSWYQQTPGQGLQFLFEYFSETQRNKGNFPGRFSGRQFSNSRSEMNVSTLELGDSALYLCASSFTGVDYTFGSGTRLTVV.